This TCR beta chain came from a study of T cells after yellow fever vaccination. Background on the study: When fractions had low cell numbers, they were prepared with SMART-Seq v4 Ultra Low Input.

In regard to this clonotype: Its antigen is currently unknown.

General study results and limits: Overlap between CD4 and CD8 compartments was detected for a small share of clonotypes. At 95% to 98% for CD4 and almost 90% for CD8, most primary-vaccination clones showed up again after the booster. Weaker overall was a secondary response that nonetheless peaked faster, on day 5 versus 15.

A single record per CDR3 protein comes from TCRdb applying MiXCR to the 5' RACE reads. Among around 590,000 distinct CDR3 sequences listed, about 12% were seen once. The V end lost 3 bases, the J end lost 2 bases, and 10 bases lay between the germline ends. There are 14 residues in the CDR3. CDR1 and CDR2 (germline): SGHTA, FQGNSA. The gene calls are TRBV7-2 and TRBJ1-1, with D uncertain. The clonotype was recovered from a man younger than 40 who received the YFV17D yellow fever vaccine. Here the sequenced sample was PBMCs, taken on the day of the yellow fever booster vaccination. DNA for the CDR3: TGTGCCAGCAGCTTGATGGGGTCCAACACTGAAGCTTTCTTT. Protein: CASSLMGSNTEAFF.